This T cell receptor beta chain was observed in a study of blood T cell repertoires in COVID-19 (dated by TCRdb to the early 2020s). Study-level background: The collaborator samples originated in the United States, Italy and Spain and spanned the acute and convalescent phases of COVID-19. A freely available public database, intended as a resource for researchers studying the immune response to SARS-CoV-2, is where the repertoires were released. Where available, HLA class I and class II types were taken from metadata supplied by the sample provider and were not determined by assay-based typing. The prospective study material was composed of cDNA or gDNA derived from T cells, B-cell-depleted T cells, or PBMCs. The samples were drawn from the first 160 participants of the ongoing ImmuneRACE study and from 1,254 subjects provided by 6 global collaborators. Deeply sampled blood TCRbeta repertoires from subjects exposed to, actively infected with, or recovered from COVID-19 were included in the dataset. A de-identified subject ID, COVID-19 status, age in years and sex were almost always included in the sample metadata. On the study overall, not on this receptor specifically: How much clinical and demographic metadata was included differed by source and by participant, and the metadata was provided uncurated.

From cysteine to phenylalanine, the CDR3 is 15 amino acids long. Only the CDR3 DNA is retained, 45 bases long and in frame from the first base. The germline V and J ends show losses of 4 bases and 2 bases respectively, and no gene match explains 7 bases of the junction. The germline V gene provides CDR1 ENHRY and CDR2 SYGVKD. In Seattle, one collaborating source enrolled patients while the infection was active and tracked those patients longitudinally over the course of disease. Whole blood was collected in K2EDTA tubes by collaborating institutions according to the institutions' own protocols. Collaborator samples were shipped for TCRbeta analysis as frozen whole blood, isolated PBMCs, or DNA extracted from either sample type. To note about this clone: The antigen it recognizes is unknown. No clone much larger than this one lies a single base away; base qualities are absent.

TCRbeta CDR3 regions were amplified from genomic DNA using the immunoSEQ Assay, a bias-controlled multiplex PCR. The authors processed their data as follows. Nucleated cell counts per sample were estimated from amplification of reference gene primers within the assay. To quantify the absolute abundance of each unique TCRbeta CDR3 rearrangement, sequence reads were collapsed and filtered. Productive Simpson clonality was computed per sample as the square root of Simpson's diversity index over productive rearrangements. TCRdb holds this immuneACCESS table with in-frame rearrangements only. Some clones are missing; in checked studies, unresolved V genes explain under half, and the rest has no known cause. From that table come the V and J calls and clone size; the DNA was used to work out D and trimming. The sample profile shows about 150,000 clones; around 85% of them were found once. The ten largest account for about 0.63% of the sample.

The sequencing input was peripheral blood. The chain employs TRBV10-3 and TRBJ1-1, and 7 bases in between align with TRBD1. The receptor comes from a man aged 60 to 69 with COVID-19, enrolled during active disease. The DNA sequence is TGTGCCATCAGTGGAGGTCCAGGGGGAAACACTGAAGCTTTCTTT. Translated, this is CAISGGPGGNTEAFF.